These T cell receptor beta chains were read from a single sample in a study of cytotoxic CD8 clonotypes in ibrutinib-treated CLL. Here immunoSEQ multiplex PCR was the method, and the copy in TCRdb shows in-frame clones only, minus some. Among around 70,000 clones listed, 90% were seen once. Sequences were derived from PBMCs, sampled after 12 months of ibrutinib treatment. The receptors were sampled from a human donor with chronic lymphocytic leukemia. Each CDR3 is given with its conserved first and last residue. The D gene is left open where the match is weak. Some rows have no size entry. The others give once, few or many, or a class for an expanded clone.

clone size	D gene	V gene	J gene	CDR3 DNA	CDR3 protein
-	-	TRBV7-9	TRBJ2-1	TGTGCCAGCAGCCCAGGGACATTTGACCTCAATGAGCAGTTCTTC	CASSPGTFDLNEQFF
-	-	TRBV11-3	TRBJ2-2	TGTGCCAGCAGCTTAACCTGGGGTGGGGGCACCGGGGAGCTGTTTTTT	CASSLTWGGGTGELFF
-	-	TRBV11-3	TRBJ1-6	TGTGCCAGCAGCCGCCCGGGCTACCCTTCACCCCTCCACTTT	CASSRPGYPSPLHF
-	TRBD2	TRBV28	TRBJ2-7	TGTGCCAGCAAAGCTAGCGGGAGGGCCTACGAGCAGTACTTC	CASKASGRAYEQYF
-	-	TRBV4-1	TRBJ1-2	TGCGCCAGCAGCCAGGGGTTTACGGAAGGCTACACCTTC	CASSQGFTEGYTF
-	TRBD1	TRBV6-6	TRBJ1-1	TGTGCCAGCAGTTACTCTGGGACAGTGAACACTGAAGCTTTCTTT	CASSYSGTVNTEAFF
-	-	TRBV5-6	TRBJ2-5	TGTGCCAGCAGCCCGACCGTCTACGAGACCCAGTACTTC	CASSPTVYETQYF
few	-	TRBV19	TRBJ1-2	TGTGCCAGTAGTTTAATCCCTGCCGGTGGTGGCTACACCTTC	CASSLIPAGGGYTF
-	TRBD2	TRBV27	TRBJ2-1	TGTGCCAGCAGTTTAGGGACTAGTTTGCCTCCGACGTACAATGAGCAGTTCTTC	CASSLGTSLPPTYNEQFF
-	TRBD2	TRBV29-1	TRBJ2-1	TGCAGCGTTGACGGGAGGTCCTACAATGAGCAGTTCTTC	CSVDGRSYNEQFF
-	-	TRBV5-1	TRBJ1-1	TGCGCCTTGACCGTAACTCCTGAAGCTTTCTTT	CALTVTPEAFF
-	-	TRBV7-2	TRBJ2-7	TGTGCCAGCAGCTTAGGCAGGGCGAGCGAGCAGTACTTC	CASSLGRASEQYF